Included here is one TCR beta chain sequence, with context. This entry is derived from a study of T cell responses to AZD1222 COVID-19 vaccine. As for the study in general: The analysis combined second doses at about 4 or about 12 weeks.

CDR1 and CDR2 (germline): MGHRA, YSYEKL. V gave up 1 base and J gave up 0 bases, with 9 bases separating them. The CDR3 spans 16 residues. The method was immunoSEQ multiplex PCR; TCRdb's version includes in-frame clones alone and lacks a portion of them. Here the sample spans some 110,000 clones, about 80% being singletons. The V and J genes are TRBV4-1 and TRBJ1-4, with D unresolved. The TCR originated in an adult in good health. The material sequenced was peripheral blood, taken on day 0 of AZD1222 vaccination. The CDR3 region has the DNA TGCGCCAGCAGCCAAGGGACCGTTGCAACTAATGAAAAACTGTTTTTT. This translates into CASSQGTVATNEKLFF.